This T cell receptor beta chain was identified during a study of cytomegalovirus exposure and HLA in healthy donors. Of note for this clone: Its antigen remains unknown.

Notes on the study in general: Rare sequences made up most TCRs, while some public TCRs were found in many donors. Several top significant clusters appeared, in a later analysis, to be linked to common viral pathogens.

Vbeta (60) and Jbeta (13) primers were used in the PCR. The method was immunoSEQ multiplex PCR; TCRdb's version includes in-frame clones alone and lacks a portion of them. The table shows 150,000 to 200,000 clones, with approximately 72% occurring only once. This CDR3 is built from 13 residues. Per germline, CDR1 SGHAT and CDR2 FQNNGV. V lost 3 bases, J lost 0 bases, and 5 bases lay in between. What was sequenced was PBMCs. The chain has TRBV11-2 and TRBJ1-1; the D is unclear. This TCR derives from a human donor in good health. The CDR3 loop reads CASSFLVNTEAFF. In DNA form, the CDR3 reads TGTGCCAGCAGCTTCCTAGTGAACACTGAAGCTTTCTTT.